Shown below are 18 T cell receptor beta chains from a single sample sequenced in a study of T cells in Graves' hyperthyroidism and ophthalmopathy. Researchers amplified the TCR beta CDR3 regions from RNA transcripts. In the first-round RT-PCR of the TCR CDR3, the HTBI primer set was used. One entry per CDR3 protein, called by TCRdb with MiXCR from the multiplex PCR reads. Of 700,000 to 850,000 distinct CDR3 sequences listed, 30% to 40% are singletons. The sequenced sample was blood. The receptors come from a woman aged 40 to 55 with Graves' hyperthyroidism.

This clonotype was observed many times. This rearrangement joins TRBV12-3 or TRBV12-4 to TRBJ1-5; tentative D call: TRBD1 (6 bases). V gave up 2 bases and J gave up 6 bases, with 11 bases separating them. The CDR3 spans 14 residues. CDR3 coding DNA: TGTGCCAGCAGTTTAAGGGGGGCGAGTCAGCCCCAGCATTTT. Translating gives CASSLRGASQPQHF.

This clonotype was found a few times. This chain links TRBV6-5 with TRBJ1-4; perhaps TRBD1 as D (6 bases). The CDR3 consists of 13 residues. V was clipped by 9 bases and J by 7 bases, with 15 bases between them. CDR1 is MNHEY and CDR2 is SVGAGI in the germline V gene. CDR3 amino acids: CASTRGIGEKLFF. CDR3 sequence (DNA): TGTGCCAGTACAAGGGGGATTGGTGAAAAACTGTTTTTT.

This clonotype occurred many times. V gene TRBV7-9 combines with J gene TRBJ2-2; no reliable D call. Germline CDR1 SEHNR, CDR2 FQNEAQ (reference sequence). V was shortened by 9 bases and J by 6 bases, with 8 bases between the two germline ends. This CDR3 has 11 residues. The CDR3 DNA reads TGTGCCAGTCCCGTATCCGGGGAGCTGTTTTTT. Translation: CASPVSGELFF.

The chain employs TRBV7-2 and TRBJ2-5; 8 nucleotides align to TRBD1. Trimming removed 10 bases from V and 5 bases from J; junction bases left unmatched: 6. The CDR3 consists of 12 residues. The germline V gene has CDR1 SGHTA and CDR2 FQGNSA. Written as DNA, the CDR3 is TGTGCCACCCAGGACAGGGAGGAGACCCAGTACTTC. Translating it yields CATQDREETQYF. The whole variable domain, filled in from reference TRBV7-2 and TRBJ2-5, reads GAGVSQSPSNKVTEKGKDVELRCDPISGHTALYWYRQSLGQGLEFLIYFQGNSAPDKSGLPSDRFSAERTGGSVSTLTIQRTQQEDSAVYLCATQDREETQYFGPGTRLLVL.

Details on this clonotype: Likely a read error: the CDR3 ends without its conserved phenylalanine or tryptophan. This chain joins TRBV10-3 and TRBJ1-1; 8 bases align to TRBD1. Losses at the gene ends were 10 bases for V and 4 bases for J; bases not matched to a gene: 8. This CDR3 has 13 residues. CDR1 is ENHRY and CDR2 is SYGVKD in the germline V gene. DNA of the CDR3: TGTGCCACCCGGAGACAGGGGAGCACTGAAGCTTTCCTT. Translated: CATRRQGSTEAFL.

This clonotype was seen a few times. Mismatch with germline at one junction end may stem from a read error. V usage is TRBV10-1 and J usage is TRBJ1-1, with D perhaps matching TRBD1 (5 bases). The CDR3 contains 13 residues. From germline, CDR1 is WNHNN and CDR2 SYGVQD (reference sequence). The CDR3 bases are TGCGCCACCAGTTCCCAGGGGAACACTGAAGCTTTCTTT. It codes for CATSSQGNTEAFF.

As for this clonotype: A much larger clone lies a single base off, so this may be a read error. V gene TRBV6-5 combines with J gene TRBJ1-1, with D unresolved. In germline, CDR1 is MNHEY, CDR2 SVGAGI. The CDR3 contains 14 residues. Trimming pared 4 bases from V and 10 bases from J, leaving 19 bases between. CDR3: CASSLARTGRRAFF. DNA for the CDR3: TGTGCCAGCAGTTTGGCCCGGACTGGGAGGAGAGCTTTCTTT.

This clonotype was counted ten times or more. The J gene is TRBJ2-5, the V gene TRBV20-1; D possibly corresponds to TRBD2 (5 bases). V was trimmed by 7 bases and J by 5 bases, leaving 14 bases between them. The CDR3 sequence is 12 residues long. Germline assignment: CDR1 DFQATT and CDR2 SNEGSKA (reference sequence). CDR3 in amino acids: CSVPSIMETQYF. CDR3 DNA sequence: TGCAGTGTGCCTAGCATCATGGAGACCCAGTACTTC.

This chain connects TRBV5-8 to TRBJ2-2; 10 nucleotides match TRBD1. Germline V lookup: CDR1 SGHTS, CDR2 YDEGEE. The length of the CDR3 is 16 residues. V dropped 3 bases and J dropped 5; count of bases not matched to a gene: 7. The CDR3 is CASSSPGTGVTGELFF. The CDR3 DNA reads TGTGCCAGCAGCTCACCCGGGACAGGGGTTACCGGGGAGCTGTTTTTT. Combining the CDR3 with reference TRBV5-8 and TRBJ2-2 gives the whole variable domain EAGVTQSPTHLIKTRGQQATLRCSPISGHTSVYWYQQALGLGLQFLLWYDEGEERNRGNFPPRFSGRQFPNYSSELNVNALELEDSALYLCASSSPGTGVTGELFFGEGSRLTVL.

In the case of this clonotype: Here the CDR3 omits its conserved ending phenylalanine or tryptophan, so a read error is the likely source. It is unclear where the CDR3 begins or ends on the DNA, so no DNA is shown, and the CDR3 is as TCRdb lists it. The rearrangement uses TRBV2 and TRBJ2-6; the table's D call TRBD2 went unverified against the DNA. Looked up from germline, CDR1 is SNHLY and CDR2 is FYNNEI. The CDR3 region is 8 residues in length, termini included. The CDR3 reads CASSEEGS.

The chain combines TRBV11-2 with TRBJ2-2; D remains unclear. Trimming stripped 3 bases from V and 6 bases from J, with 11 bases between. Germline values: CDR1 SGHAT, CDR2 FQNNGV. The CDR3 runs to 14 residues. CDR3 sequence (DNA): TGTGCCAGCAGCTTGGGTCTCTCCGCCGGGGAGCTGTTTTTT. It yields the protein CASSLGLSAGELFF.

Turning to this clonotype: A read error may account for a junction end that differs from germline. Here the CDR3 reads CATSRTALFTEAFF. The DNA of the CDR3 is TGTGCCACCAGCCGGACAGCCTTATTCACTGAAGCTTTCTTT. This chain uses TRBV7-2 with TRBJ1-1, with D possibly TRBD1 on 6 matching bases. The germline CDR1 and CDR2 sequences are SGHTA and FQGNSA. The CDR3 loop spans 14 amino acids.

This chain links TRBV12-3 or TRBV12-4 with TRBJ1-3, with no clear D. V gave up 4 bases and J gave up 8 bases, with 6 bases separating them. CDR3 length: 11 residues. The CDR3 sequence is CASSSLDTIYF. Here the CDR3 DNA reads TGTGCCAGCAGTTCTCTTGACACCATATATTTT.

V usage is TRBV7-2 and J usage is TRBJ2-7, with 14 bases fitting TRBD2. After removal of 1 base from V and 0 bases from J, the junction contained 8 bases not matched to a gene. CDR3 size: 19 residues. From germline, CDR1 is SGHTA and CDR2 FQGNSA. The CDR3 sequence is CASSLGGLAGAASSYEQYF. DNA for the CDR3: TGTGCCAGCAGCTTAGGGGGACTAGCGGGAGCGGCAAGCTCCTACGAGCAGTACTTC.

As regards this clonotype: Since a much larger clone is just one base distant, this may be a read error. CDR3 DNA: TGTGCCATCAGTGAAAATCAGTTAAGGGTAGATAGCAATCAGCCCCAGCATTTT. Translation: CAISENQLRVDSNQPQHF. The rearrangement uses TRBV10-3 and TRBJ1-5; D is unresolved. The germline V gene has CDR1 ENHRY and CDR2 SYGVKD. CDR3 size: 18 residues. V dropped 3 bases and J dropped 0 bases, with 18 bases sitting between them.

This chain links TRBV7-9 with TRBJ2-5; 12 bases are shared with TRBD2. CDR3 length: 15 residues. Germline CDR1 and CDR2: SEHNR and FQNEAQ (reference sequence). Trimming at V came to 4 bases and at J to 5 bases, leaving 5 bases not matched to a gene. The CDR3 loop reads CASSSLAGGSETQYF. DNA for the CDR3: TGTGCCAGCAGCTCACTAGCGGGGGGCTCGGAGACCCAGTACTTC.

Written as DNA, the CDR3 is TGTGCCAGCCGGCGGGACGGGAACTACGAGCAGTACTTC. It encodes CASRRDGNYEQYF. The rearrangement joins TRBV7-2 to TRBJ2-7; D is perhaps TRBD2 (6 bases). The CDR3 loop spans 13 amino acids. The germline V and J ends were trimmed by 8 bases and 3 bases, with 14 bases remaining between them. CDR1 and CDR2 from the germline V gene are SGHTA and FQGNSA.

The table lists this clonotype with a count of one. The chain joins TRBV7-9 to TRBJ2-1, with D maybe TRBD2 (5 bases). V lost 3 bases to trimming and J lost 0 bases, with 9 bases between them. The CDR3 extends over 15 amino acids. Looked up from germline, CDR1 is SEHNR and CDR2 is FQNEAQ (reference sequence). In nucleotides, the CDR3 is TGTGCCAGCAGCTTCATTCGGGACTCCTACAATGAGCAGTTCTTC. Its protein product is CASSFIRDSYNEQFF.